A single sample is the source of the 3 T cell receptor beta chains below, sequenced in a study of blood T cell repertoires in COVID-19. Generated by immunoSEQ multiplex PCR, the TCRdb table keeps only in-frame clones and is missing some. The table has approximately 270,000 clones, more than 85% seen once; the top ten hold about 3%. The sample taken for sequencing was PBMCs or T cells enriched from blood (not recorded which). All receptors derive from a man aged 40-49 years who had been exposed to COVID-19.

The chain employs TRBV10-3 and TRBJ2-7, with TRBD2 matching over 14 bases. Unmatched junction bases numbered 6, after V lost 5 bases and J lost 6 bases. This CDR3 region has 15 residues. The germline V gene has CDR1 ENHRY and CDR2 SYGVKD. The CDR3 DNA reads as TGTGCCATCAGTTCCGGGACTAGCGGGAGTGCCGAGCAGTACTTC. Its protein product is CAISSGTSGSAEQYF.

The chain joins TRBV15 to TRBJ2-7, with D possibly TRBD1 on 6 matching bases. This CDR3 region has 13 residues. CDR1 and CDR2 from the germline V gene are LNHNV and YYDKDF (reference sequence). The V gene lost 3 bases and the J gene lost 7 bases, with 13 bases spanning the gap. The CDR3 sequence is CATSSGGPGEQYF. In nucleotides, the CDR3 is TGTGCCACCAGCAGTGGGGGCCCGGGAGAGCAGTACTTC.

V usage is TRBV7-9 and J usage is TRBJ2-1; D ambiguous. CDR1 and CDR2 (germline): SEHNR, FQNEAQ (reference sequence). The CDR3 covers 12 residues. The germline V and J ends were trimmed by 1 base and 8 bases, with 6 bases remaining between them. This chain's CDR3 is CASSLGADEQFF. Written as DNA, the CDR3 is TGTGCCAGCAGCTTAGGGGCTGATGAGCAGTTCTTC.